This TCR beta chain is from a study of cytomegalovirus exposure and HLA in healthy donors. Overall study results and limits: A prior analysis recorded that most TCR beta V segments were productive about 90% or about 30% of the time. According to the study, 150 to 200 TCR beta chains were cytomegalovirus-associated.

The PCR was carried out with 60 Vbeta primers and 13 Jbeta primers. This table comes from immunoSEQ multiplex PCR, and its TCRdb copy is limited to in-frame clones, with some not included. The sample contains roughly 200,000 clones, around 73% of which appear only once. V dropped 6 bases and J dropped 5; count of bases not matched to a gene: 8. The length of the CDR3 is 14 residues. Germline V gene sequence: CDR1 SNHLY, CDR2 FYNNEI. This clone was detected only a few times. Its specificity is unknown. This sequence joins TRBV2 and TRBJ1-1; 8 bases are shared with TRBD1. What was sequenced was PBMCs. The TCR was taken from a young woman in good health and CMV-seronegative. The CDR3 sequence is CASSGQGPGTEAFF. The CDR3 coding sequence is TGTGCCAGCAGCGGACAGGGCCCGGGGACTGAAGCTTTCTTT.